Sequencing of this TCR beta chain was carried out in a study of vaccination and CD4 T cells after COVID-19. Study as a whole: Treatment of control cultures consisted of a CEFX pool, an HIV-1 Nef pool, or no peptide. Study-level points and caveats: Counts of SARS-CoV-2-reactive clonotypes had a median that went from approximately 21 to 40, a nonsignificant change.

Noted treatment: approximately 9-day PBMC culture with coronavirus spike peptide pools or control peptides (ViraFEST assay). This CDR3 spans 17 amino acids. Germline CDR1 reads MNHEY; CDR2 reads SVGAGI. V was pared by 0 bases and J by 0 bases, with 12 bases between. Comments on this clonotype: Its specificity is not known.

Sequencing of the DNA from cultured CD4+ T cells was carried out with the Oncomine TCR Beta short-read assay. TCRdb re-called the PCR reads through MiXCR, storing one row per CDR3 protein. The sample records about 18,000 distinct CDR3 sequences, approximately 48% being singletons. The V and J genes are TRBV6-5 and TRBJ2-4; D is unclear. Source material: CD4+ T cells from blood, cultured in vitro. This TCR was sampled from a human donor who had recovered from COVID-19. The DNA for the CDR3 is TGTGCCAGCAGTTACTCGGTCGGGCCCTTAGCCAAAAACATTCAGTACTTC. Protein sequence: CASSYSVGPLAKNIQYF.